This T cell receptor (beta chain) was found in a study of follicular helper T cells after annual influenza vaccination. As concerns this clone: As yet, its antigen is unknown.

Profiling relied on immunoSEQ multiplex PCR, and the TCRdb table lists in-frame clones only, not all of them. The data hold some 8,300 clones, with about 83% observed a single time. Time point meaning: 2013-2014 season, 7 days after vaccination. General observations from the study: Plasmablast frequency change correlated with clonality change in ICOS+CD38+ cTfh.

Germline assignment: CDR1 MDHEN and CDR2 SYDVKM. The CDR3 loop spans 16 amino acids. V was pared by 5 bases and J by 0 bases, with 9 bases of the junction left unmatched. Material: CXCR5+ CD38- circulating T follicular helper cells from blood, obtained 7 days after influenza vaccination. The subset here: circulating Tfh, non-naive CD4+CXCR5+PD-1+ (ICOS+CD38+ or ICOS-CD38-). The receptor was derived from an adult who received the influenza vaccine. The J gene is TRBJ1-1, the V gene TRBV28, with 7 nucleotides matching TRBD1. CDR3 protein: CASSTAGQMLNTEAFF. The CDR3 nucleotides are TGTGCCAGCAGTACTGCGGGACAGATGTTGAACACTGAAGCTTTCTTT.